This T cell receptor (beta chain) was captured in a study of cytomegalovirus exposure and HLA in healthy donors. This clone was recorded only once. Germline loops: CDR1 SQVTM, CDR2 ANQGSEA. The V gene end was trimmed by 5 bases and the J gene end by 1 base; junction bases not matched to a gene: 6. The CDR3 runs 14 residues. PCR employed 60 Vbeta and 13 Jbeta primers. The method was immunoSEQ multiplex PCR; TCRdb's version includes in-frame clones alone and lacks a portion of them. There are about 150,000 clones in the sample; approximately 75% occur only once, and over 2.5% lies in the top ten. This chain joins TRBV29-1 and TRBJ2-3; 7 bases agree with TRBD1. Sequenced sample: PBMCs. This clonotype was obtained from a man between 18 and 35 years old in good health and CMV-seronegative. CDR3: CSVRGTVGTDTQYF. DNA of the CDR3: TGCAGCGTTAGAGGGACAGTAGGCACAGATACGCAGTATTTT.